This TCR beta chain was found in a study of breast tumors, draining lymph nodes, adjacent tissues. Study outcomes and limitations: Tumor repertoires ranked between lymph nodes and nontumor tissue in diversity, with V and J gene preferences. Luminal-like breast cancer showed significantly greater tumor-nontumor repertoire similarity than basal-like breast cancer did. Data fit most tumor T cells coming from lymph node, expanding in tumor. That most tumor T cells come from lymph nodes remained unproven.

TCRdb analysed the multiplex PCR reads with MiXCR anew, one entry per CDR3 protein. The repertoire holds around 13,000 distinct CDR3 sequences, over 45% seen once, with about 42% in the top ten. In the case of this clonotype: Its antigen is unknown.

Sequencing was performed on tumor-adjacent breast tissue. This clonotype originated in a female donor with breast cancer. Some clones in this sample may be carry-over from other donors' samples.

The CDR3 coding sequence is TGTGCCAGCACCCCCGTTGGTGGGGCCAACGTCCTGACTTTC. Amino acids: CASTPVGGANVLTF. The V and J genes are TRBV9 and TRBJ2-6; D gene ambiguous. The CDR3 has 14 residues. Germline V CDR1 and CDR2: SGDLS, YYNGEE. Trimming removed 6 bases from V and 3 bases from J, with 10 bases in between.